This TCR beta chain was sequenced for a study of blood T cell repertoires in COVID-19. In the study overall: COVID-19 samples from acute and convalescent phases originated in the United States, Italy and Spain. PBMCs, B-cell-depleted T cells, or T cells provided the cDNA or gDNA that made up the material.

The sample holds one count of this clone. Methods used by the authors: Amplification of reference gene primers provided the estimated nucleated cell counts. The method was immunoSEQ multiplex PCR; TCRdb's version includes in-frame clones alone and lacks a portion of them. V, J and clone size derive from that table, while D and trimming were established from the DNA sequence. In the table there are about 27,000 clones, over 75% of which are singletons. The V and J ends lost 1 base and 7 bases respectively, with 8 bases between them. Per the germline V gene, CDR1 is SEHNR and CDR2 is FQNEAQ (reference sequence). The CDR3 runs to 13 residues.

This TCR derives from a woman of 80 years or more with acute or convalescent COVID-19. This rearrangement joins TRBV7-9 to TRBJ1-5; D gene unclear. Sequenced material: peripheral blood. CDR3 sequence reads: CASSLDSGQPQHF. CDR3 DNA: TGTGCCAGCAGCTTAGACAGTGGACAGCCCCAGCATTTT. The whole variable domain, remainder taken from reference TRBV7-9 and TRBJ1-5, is DTGVSQNPRHKITKRGQNVTFRCDPISEHNRLYWYRQTLGQGPEFLTYFQNEAQLEKSRLLSDRFSAERPKGSFSTLEIQRTEQGDSAMYLCASSLDSGQPQHFGDGTRLSIL.